The source of this T cell receptor beta chain is a study of PD-1 blockade in classical Hodgkin lymphoma (dated by TCRdb to the early 2020s). At the level of the whole study: Nivolumab dosing was 3 mg/kg intravenously every 2 weeks, continuing until either disease progression or unacceptable toxicity. To define a peripheral blood immune signature of response to PD-1 blockade in classical Hodgkin lymphoma, the study combined TCR beta sequencing with CyTOF.

General study outcomes and caveats: Baseline TCR diversity was reported to be lower in newly diagnosed patients than in healthy donors and to be lower still in relapsed/refractory patients. The study was limited to a single clinical trial cohort, and causes of repertoire differences, possibly disease activity or prior therapy, remained undefined. Trial patients with a complete response had baseline diversity similar to that of newly diagnosed patients, while partial responders and progressors had significantly lower diversity. A significant rise by C4D1 was seen in CD4+ but not CD8+ TCR diversity (p=0.0027 vs p=0.16), with the rise being most apparent in complete responders (p=0.02). Lower diversity was observed in patients in whom nivolumab was started less than 1 year after ASCT, and these patients were excluded from later analyses so that confounding by immune reconstitution would be avoided.

This clone was seen a few times. There is no known antigen for this receptor. No base quality values were provided; no much bigger clone lies one nucleotide off. The CDR3 spans 13 residues, from the cysteine through the phenylalanine. Of all the DNA, just the CDR3 is kept, 39 bases in frame from base 1. At the junction V is shortened by 7 bases and J by 8 bases, with 17 bases in between. Taken from the germline V gene, the CDR1 and CDR2 loops are ENHRY and SYGVKD. The time point label corresponds to: cycle 1 day 1 (C1D1), immediately before nivolumab initiation. All trial patients had relapsed after autologous stem cell transplantation, with cohorts A, B and C differing in prior brentuximab vedotin exposure. The trial cohort was composed of some 57 patients with relapsed/refractory classical Hodgkin lymphoma, for whom complete response, partial response or progressive disease was recorded as best overall response. In the multi-cohort phase II CheckMate 205 trial, trial patients received single-agent nivolumab. Best overall response was determined by an independent review committee according to the 2007 International Working Group response criteria. PBMCs from the trial were collected at three points: immediately before nivolumab initiation (C1D1), and during therapy at cycle 2 day 1 and cycle 4 day 1. Peripheral blood was collected in 8 mL Vacutainer Cell Preparation Tubes, from which PBMCs were isolated by centrifugation and then cryopreserved.

The Qiagen DNeasy kit was used to extract genomic DNA from unsorted PBMCs and from the negatively selected CD4+ and CD8+ fractions. Using primers that anneal to V and J segments, immunoSEQ multiplex PCR amplified the TCR beta CDR3 regions. A synthetic immune receptor repertoire was used to minimize amplification bias, and any residual bias was removed computationally once sequencing was done. The authors' analysis ran thus. Repertoire diversity was quantified as the Shannon entropy index using custom Python scripts. The unsorted, CD4+ and CD8+ repertoires were each analyzed separately, with the exception of combined analyses, where CD4+ and CD8+ sequences were merged in silico. Clonal expansion was defined as at least a 2-fold frequency increase after treatment relative to C1D1, with a pseudocount of 0.5 for undetected baseline clones. Singleton clones were defined as clones with 0 or 1 copy at C1D1, and non-singleton clones were defined as clones with 2 or more copies. Clones expanded in unsorted samples were labelled as CD4+, CD8+ or unknown by matching protein sequences in sorted samples from the same patient. Wilcoxon tests were applied to paired samples to test diversity changes from C1D1 to C4D1. TCRdb retrieved this table from immuneACCESS and kept in-frame rearrangements only. Not all clones are present; in checked studies, unresolved V genes account for under half, and no reason is known for the remainder. V and J calls and clone size are those listed in that table; D and trimming were worked out from the DNA. Recorded for this sample are over 10,000 clones; about four fifths of them occurred a single time. Of the sample, 24% falls within the top ten clones.

The origin of this receptor is a human donor with classical Hodgkin lymphoma. This chain is built from TRBV10-3 and TRBJ1-2, with a tentative D gene TRBD1 over 6 matching bases. This sample comprised peripheral blood mononuclear cells (PBMCs), obtained at baseline. The CDR3 reads as follows: CAITRSQGKGYTF. The base sequence is TGTGCCATCACCAGGTCCCAGGGGAAGGGCTACACCTTC.